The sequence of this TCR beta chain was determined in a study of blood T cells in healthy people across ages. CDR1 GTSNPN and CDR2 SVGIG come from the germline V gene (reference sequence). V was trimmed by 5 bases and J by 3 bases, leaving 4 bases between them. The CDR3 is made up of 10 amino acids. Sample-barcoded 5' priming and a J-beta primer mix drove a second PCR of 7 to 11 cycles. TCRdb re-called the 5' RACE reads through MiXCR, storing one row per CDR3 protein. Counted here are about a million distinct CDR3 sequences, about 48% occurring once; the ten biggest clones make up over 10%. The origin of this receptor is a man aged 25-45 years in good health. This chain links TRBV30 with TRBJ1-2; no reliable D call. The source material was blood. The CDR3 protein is CAWEHYGYTF. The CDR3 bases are TGTGCCTGGGAACACTATGGCTACACCTTC.